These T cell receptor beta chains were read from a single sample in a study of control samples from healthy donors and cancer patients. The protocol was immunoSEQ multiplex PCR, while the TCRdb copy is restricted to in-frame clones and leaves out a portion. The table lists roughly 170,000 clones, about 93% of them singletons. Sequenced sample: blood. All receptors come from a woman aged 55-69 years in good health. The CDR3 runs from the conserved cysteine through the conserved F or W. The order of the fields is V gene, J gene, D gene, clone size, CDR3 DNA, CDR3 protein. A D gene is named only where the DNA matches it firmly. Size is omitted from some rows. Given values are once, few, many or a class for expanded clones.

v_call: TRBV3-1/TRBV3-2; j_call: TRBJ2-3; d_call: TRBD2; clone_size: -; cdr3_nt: TGTGCCAGCAGCCAAGATCGGCTAGCGGGGGGGGATACGCAGTATTTT; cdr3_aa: CASSQDRLAGGDTQYF
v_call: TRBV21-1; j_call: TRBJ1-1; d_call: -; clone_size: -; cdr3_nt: TGTGCCAGCAGTATCCTAGCTGTGGACCCTGGACACTTTGAAGCTTTCTTT; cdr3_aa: CASSILAVDPGHFEAFF
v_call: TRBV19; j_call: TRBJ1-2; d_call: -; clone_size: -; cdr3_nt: TGTGCCAGTAGTATTAGGTTAAGTGGGAACTATGGCTACACCTTC; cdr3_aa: CASSIRLSGNYGYTF
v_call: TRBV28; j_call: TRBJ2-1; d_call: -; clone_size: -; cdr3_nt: TGTGCCAGCAGACGACCTACCGGGAGCAGCTCCTACAATGAGCAGTTCTTC; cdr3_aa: CASRRPTGSSSYNEQFF
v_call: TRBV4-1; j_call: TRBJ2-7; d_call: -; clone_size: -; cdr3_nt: TGCGCCAGCAGCCAAGATTTTGTGTTAGGGCCTGCTGGCCTCTACGAGCAGTACTTC; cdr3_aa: CASSQDFVLGPAGLYEQYF
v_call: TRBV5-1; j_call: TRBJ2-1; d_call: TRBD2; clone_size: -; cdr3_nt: TGCGCCAGCGAGCGGGAAGGGGTTGACTACAATGAGCAGTTCTTC; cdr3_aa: CASEREGVDYNEQFF
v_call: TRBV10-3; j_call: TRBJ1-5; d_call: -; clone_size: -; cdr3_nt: TGTGCCATCAGTGAGTCGGCAGTAGATCAGCCCCAGCATTTT; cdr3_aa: CAISESAVDQPQHF
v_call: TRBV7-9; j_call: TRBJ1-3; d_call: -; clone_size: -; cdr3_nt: TGTGCCAGCAGCTTATCGTCAGGAGGAAACACCATATATTTT; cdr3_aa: CASSLSSGGNTIYF
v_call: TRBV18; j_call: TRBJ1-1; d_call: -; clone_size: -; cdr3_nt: TGTGCCAGCTCACGGGGTGTCGAAGCTTTCTTT; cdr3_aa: CASSRGVEAFF
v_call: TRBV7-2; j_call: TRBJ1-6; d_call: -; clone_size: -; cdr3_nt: TGTGCCAGCAGCTCTAGTCCCTATAATTCACCCCTCCACTTT; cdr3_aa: CASSSSPYNSPLHF
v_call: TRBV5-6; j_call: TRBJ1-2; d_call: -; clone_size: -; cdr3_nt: TGTGCCAGCAGCTTAGAGACAGCGATACACTATGGCTACACCTTC; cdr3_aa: CASSLETAIHYGYTF
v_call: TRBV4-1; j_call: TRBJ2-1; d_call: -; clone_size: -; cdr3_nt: TGCGCCAGCAGCTGGAGAACTTCGGGAGATGAGCAGTTCTTC; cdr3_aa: CASSWRTSGDEQFF
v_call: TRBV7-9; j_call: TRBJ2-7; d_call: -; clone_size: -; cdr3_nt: TGTGCCAGCAGCTTAGCGGGGGCAACCTACGAGCAGTACTTC; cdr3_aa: CASSLAGATYEQYF
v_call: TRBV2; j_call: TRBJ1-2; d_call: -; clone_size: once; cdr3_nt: TGTGCCAGCAGGGCAGACAGGAACTATGGCTACACCTTC; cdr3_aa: CASRADRNYGYTF
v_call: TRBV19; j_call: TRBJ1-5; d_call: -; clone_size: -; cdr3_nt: TGTGCCAGTGGCCCGACAGGTCCCCAGCATTTT; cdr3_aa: CASGPTGPQHF
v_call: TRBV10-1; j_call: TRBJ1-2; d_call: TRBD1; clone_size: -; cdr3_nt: TGCGCCAGCAGTGAGGGGACAGGCAGGGGCTACACCTTC; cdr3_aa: CASSEGTGRGYTF
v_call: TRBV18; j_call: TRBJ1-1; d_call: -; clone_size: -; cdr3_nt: TGTGCCAGCTCAACGAACGGACAAAACACTGAAGCTTTCTTT; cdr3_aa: CASSTNGQNTEAFF
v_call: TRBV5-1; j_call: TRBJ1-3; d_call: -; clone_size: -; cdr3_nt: TGCGCCAGCAGCGCCTACGGTGACTCTGGAAACACCATATATTTT; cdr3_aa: CASSAYGDSGNTIYF
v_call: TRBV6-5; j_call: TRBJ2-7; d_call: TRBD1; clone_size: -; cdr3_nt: TGTGCCAGCACCCTACAGGGGGCAGGGCCCTACGAGCAGTACTTC; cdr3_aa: CASTLQGAGPYEQYF
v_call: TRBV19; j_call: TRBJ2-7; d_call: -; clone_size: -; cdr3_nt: TGTGCCAGTAGTGTCCAGGGGTCCCCCTACGAGCAGTACTTC; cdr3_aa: CASSVQGSPYEQYF
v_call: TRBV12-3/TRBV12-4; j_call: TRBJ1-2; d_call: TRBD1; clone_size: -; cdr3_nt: TGTGCCATCGGGGACAGGCTGGGTGGCTACACCTTC; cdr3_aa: CAIGDRLGGYTF
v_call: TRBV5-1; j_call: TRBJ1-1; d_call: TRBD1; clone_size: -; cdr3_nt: TGCGCCAGCAGCTTCGGACAGGGGGCCTCTGAAGCTTTCTTT; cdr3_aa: CASSFGQGASEAFF
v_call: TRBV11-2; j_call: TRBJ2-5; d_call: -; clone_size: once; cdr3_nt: TGTGCCAGCAGCTACGTCCTACAGGGCTGGGGGACCCAGTACTTC; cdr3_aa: CASSYVLQGWGTQYF
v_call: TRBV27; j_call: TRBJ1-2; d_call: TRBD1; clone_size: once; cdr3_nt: TGTGCCAGCAGTTCCCCACCCCGGGACAGGGGCCCTAGTGGCTACACCTTC; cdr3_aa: CASSSPPRDRGPSGYTF
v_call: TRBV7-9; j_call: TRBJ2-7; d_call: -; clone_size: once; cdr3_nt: TGTGCCAGCAGCTTAACCTACGAGCAGTACTTC; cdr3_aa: CASSLTYEQYF
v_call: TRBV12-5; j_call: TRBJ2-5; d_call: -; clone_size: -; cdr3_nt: TGTGCTAGTGAGAGGGGGGATTGGTACCAAGAGACCCAGTACTTC; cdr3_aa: CASERGDWYQETQYF
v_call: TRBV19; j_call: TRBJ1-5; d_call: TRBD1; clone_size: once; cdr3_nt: TGTGCCACACGGACAGGACGGAATCAGCCCCAGCATTTT; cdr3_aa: CATRTGRNQPQHF
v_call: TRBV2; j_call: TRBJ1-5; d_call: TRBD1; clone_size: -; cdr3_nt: TGTGCCAGCAAAGGGACAGGGGGCTTTCAGCCCCAGCATTTT; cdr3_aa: CASKGTGGFQPQHF
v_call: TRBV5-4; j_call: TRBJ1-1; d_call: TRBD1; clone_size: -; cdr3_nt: TGTGCCAGCAGCGATACCGGGACAGGGGGGGCTAGGACTGAAGCTTTCTTT; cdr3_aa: CASSDTGTGGARTEAFF
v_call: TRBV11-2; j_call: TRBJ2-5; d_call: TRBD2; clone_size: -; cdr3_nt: TGTGCCAGCAGCCGGGGGTCGGGAGGGATTGAGACCCAGTACTTC; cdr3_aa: CASSRGSGGIETQYF
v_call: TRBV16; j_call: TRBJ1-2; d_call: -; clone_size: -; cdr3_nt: TGTGCCAGCAGCCAATTGGGCAGACCCGGCTACACCTTC; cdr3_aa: CASSQLGRPGYTF
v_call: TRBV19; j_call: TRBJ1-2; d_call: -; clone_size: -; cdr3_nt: TGTGCCAGTTGGGATTACGATCCGAACTATGGCTACACCTTC; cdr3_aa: CASWDYDPNYGYTF
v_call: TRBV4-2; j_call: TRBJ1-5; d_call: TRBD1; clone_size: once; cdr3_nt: TGTGCCAGCAGCCAAGAGGACAGGGGGCTTCATCAGCCCCAGCATTTT; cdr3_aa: CASSQEDRGLHQPQHF
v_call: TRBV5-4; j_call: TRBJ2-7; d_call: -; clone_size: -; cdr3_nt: TGTGCCAGCAGTGGACACCTTGGAAATACCTACGAGCAGTACTTC; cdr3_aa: CASSGHLGNTYEQYF
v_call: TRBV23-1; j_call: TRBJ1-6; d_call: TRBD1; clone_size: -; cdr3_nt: TGCGCCAGCAGTCAATCGGCCCTAGGGACAGGGGGCGGGTATAATTCACCCCTCCACTTT; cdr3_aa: CASSQSALGTGGGYNSPLHF
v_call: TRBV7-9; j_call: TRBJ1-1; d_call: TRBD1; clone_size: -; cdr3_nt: TGTGCCAGCAGCTCCTTGGGGCAGGGGGGCACTGAAGCTTTCTTT; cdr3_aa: CASSSLGQGGTEAFF
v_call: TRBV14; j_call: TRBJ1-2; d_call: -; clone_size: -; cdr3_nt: TGTGCCAGCAGCCAAGATTGGCCGTTAGCTAACTATGGCTACACCTTC; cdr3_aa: CASSQDWPLANYGYTF
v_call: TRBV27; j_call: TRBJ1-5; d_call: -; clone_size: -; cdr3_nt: TGTGCCAGCAGCCGTAACCGGGACCCCAATCAGCCCCAGCATTTT; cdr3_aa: CASSRNRDPNQPQHF
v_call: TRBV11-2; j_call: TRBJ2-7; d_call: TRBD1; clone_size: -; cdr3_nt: TGTGCCAGCAGCCCCGACAGGGTGGGAGAGCAGTACTTC; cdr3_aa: CASSPDRVGEQYF
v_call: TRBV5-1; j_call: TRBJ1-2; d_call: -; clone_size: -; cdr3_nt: TGCGCCAGCAGCTTGGGGACGGATTATGGCTACACCTTC; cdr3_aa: CASSLGTDYGYTF
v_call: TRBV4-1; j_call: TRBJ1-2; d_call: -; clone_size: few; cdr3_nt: TGCGCCAGCAGCCAAGTAGGCAGGGATAACTATGGCTACACCTTC; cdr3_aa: CASSQVGRDNYGYTF
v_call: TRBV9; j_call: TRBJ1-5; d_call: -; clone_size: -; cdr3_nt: TGTGCCAGCAGCGTAGGGGCGGGGGAAGTCAATCAGCCCCAGCATTTT; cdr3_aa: CASSVGAGEVNQPQHF
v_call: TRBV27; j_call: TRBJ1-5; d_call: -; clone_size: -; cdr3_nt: TGTGCCAGCAGTCCCCGCGGGGTGGGGGTAGATCAGCCCCAGCATTTT; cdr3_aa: CASSPRGVGVDQPQHF
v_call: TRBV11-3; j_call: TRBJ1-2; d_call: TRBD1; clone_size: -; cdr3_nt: TGTGCCAGCACCCCGACGGGGGGGACAGGGTTCTACAACTATGGCTACACCTTC; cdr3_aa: CASTPTGGTGFYNYGYTF